A selection of T cell receptor beta chains follows, all from one sample in a study of PD-L1 blockade in urothelial cancer. Profiling relied on immunoSEQ multiplex PCR, and the TCRdb table lists in-frame clones only, not all of them. The table shows about 50,000 clones, with 85% to 90% occurring only once. This specimen consisted of PBMCs, obtained around atezolizumab (anti-PD-L1) treatment. Receptors originate from a man between 60 and 70 years old with urothelial cancer. Each CDR3 is given with its conserved first and last residue. The order of the fields is D gene, clone size, V gene, J gene, CDR3 protein, CDR3 DNA. D genes are given only for firm matches. Clone size is given for some rows only: seen once, a few or many times, or a class if the clone is expanded.

TRBD2,.,TRBV4-1,TRBJ2-7,CASSQDWPSGSIYEQYF,TGCGCCAGCAGCCAAGATTGGCCTAGCGGGAGTATTTACGAGCAGTACTTC
.,once,TRBV6-6,TRBJ2-5,CASSLTGNKETQYF,TGTGCCAGCAGCTTAACAGGGAACAAAGAGACCCAGTACTTC
.,once,TRBV7-8,TRBJ1-1,CASSPRRGYTEAFF,TGTGCCAGCAGCCCACGCCGGGGATACACTGAAGCTTTCTTT
.,.,TRBV9,TRBJ1-2,CASSVGGRWRYGYTF,TGTGCCAGCAGCGTAGGCGGTCGGTGGCGCTATGGCTACACCTTC
.,.,TRBV19,TRBJ1-2,CASSIEGLPYGYTF,TGTGCCAGTAGTATCGAGGGACTCCCTTATGGCTACACCTTC
TRBD1,.,TRBV7-9,TRBJ1-1,CASSPTGGNTEAFF,TGTGCCAGCAGCCCGACAGGGGGGAACACTGAAGCTTTCTTT
TRBD2,once,TRBV19,TRBJ2-7,CASSPRGGRVHEQYF,TGTGCCAGTAGTCCACGCGGGGGGCGCGTCCACGAGCAGTACTTC
TRBD1,.,TRBV30,TRBJ1-1,CAWSQITGGALAFF,TGTGCCTGGAGTCAAATTACAGGGGGCGCGTTGGCTTTCTTT
.,.,TRBV19,TRBJ1-2,CASSIDPTAGVYGYTF,TGTGCCAGTAGTATAGATCCGACAGCCGGAGTCTATGGCTACACCTTC
TRBD1,.,TRBV5-1,TRBJ1-1,CASSMDRGTEAFF,TGCGCCAGCAGCATGGACAGGGGTACTGAAGCTTTCTTT
.,.,TRBV6-1,TRBJ1-1,CASTKRDEAFF,TGTGCCAGCACGAAGAGAGATGAAGCTTTCTTT
.,once,TRBV27,TRBJ1-6,CASSFGRGFSDNSPLHF,TGTGCCAGCAGTTTCGGCCGGGGGTTCTCGGATAATTCACCCCTCCACTTT
.,.,TRBV7-3,TRBJ2-5,CASSVTDQETQYF,TGTGCCAGCAGCGTGACAGACCAAGAGACCCAGTACTTC
.,.,TRBV29-1,TRBJ1-1,CSVADSPEAFF,TGCAGCGTTGCCGACAGCCCTGAAGCTTTCTTT
.,.,TRBV2,TRBJ1-2,CASRGQDYGYTF,TGTGCCAGCAGGGGACAAGACTATGGCTACACCTTC
TRBD1,.,TRBV18,TRBJ1-1,CASSPFGQGDAEAFF,TGTGCCAGCTCACCCTTCGGACAGGGGGACGCTGAAGCTTTCTTT
.,.,TRBV7-8,TRBJ2-2,CASTRPGLSTGELFF,TGTGCCAGCACCCGGCCAGGACTTAGCACCGGGGAGCTGTTTTTT
TRBD1,.,TRBV30,TRBJ1-1,CAWGQGADTEAFF,TGTGCCTGGGGGCAGGGGGCGGACACTGAAGCTTTCTTT
.,.,TRBV6-5,TRBJ2-5,CASRKLEVETQYF,TGTGCCAGCAGAAAACTAGAAGTGGAGACCCAGTACTTC
.,.,TRBV29-1,TRBJ1-1,CSARQGRNTEAFF,TGCAGCGCGCGGCAGGGTCGGAACACTGAAGCTTTCTTT
.,.,TRBV18,TRBJ1-5,CASSPLQGGQPQHF,TGTGCCAGCTCACCGCTTCAGGGAGGCCAGCCCCAGCATTTT
TRBD2,.,TRBV28,TRBJ2-1,CASTGGPRNEQFF,TGTGCCAGCACGGGGGGGCCACGGAATGAGCAGTTCTTC
.,few,TRBV10-3,TRBJ2-1,CAIRTSSYNEQFF,TGTGCCATCAGAACTAGTTCCTACAATGAGCAGTTCTTC
.,.,TRBV11-1,TRBJ1-2,CASSPRGDYGYTF,TGTGCCAGCAGCCCGCGGGGCGACTATGGCTACACCTTC
TRBD2,.,TRBV2,TRBJ2-1,CASGLAGIGEQFF,TGTGCCAGTGGACTAGCGGGAATCGGTGAGCAGTTCTTC
TRBD1,once,TRBV11-1,TRBJ2-1,CASSLERQGPYNEQFF,TGTGCCAGCAGCTTAGAGAGACAGGGACCCTACAATGAGCAGTTCTTC
.,.,TRBV18,TRBJ2-1,CASSPPSAGYNEQFF,TGTGCCAGCTCACCACCGAGCGCGGGGTACAATGAGCAGTTCTTC
.,.,TRBV30,TRBJ1-3,CAWSVMRGSSGNTIYF,TGTGCCTGGAGTGTAATGAGGGGGAGCTCTGGAAACACCATATATTTT
TRBD1,.,TRBV4-1,TRBJ2-2,CASSQAGQGYFSGGELFF,TGCGCCAGCAGCCAAGCGGGACAGGGGTATTTCTCCGGCGGGGAGCTGTTTTTT
.,.,TRBV5-4,TRBJ2-1,CASSLGGLSSYNEQFF,TGTGCCAGCAGCTTGGGAGGTCTTAGCTCCTACAATGAGCAGTTCTTC
TRBD1,.,TRBV6-5,TRBJ1-6,CASRSGRGYNSPLHF,TGTGCCAGCAGAAGTGGCAGGGGGTACAATTCACCCCTCCACTTT
TRBD1,.,TRBV7-2,TRBJ2-5,CASSHRGETQYF,TGTGCCAGCAGTCACAGGGGGGAGACCCAGTACTTC
.,.,TRBV4-2,TRBJ1-2,CASSQDVSLLSGYGYTF,TGTGCCAGCAGCCAAGATGTTTCGCTCCTCTCGGGCTATGGCTACACCTTC
TRBD1,.,TRBV6-5,TRBJ1-2,CASSYGTGIYGYTF,TGTGCCAGCAGTTACGGGACAGGGATCTATGGCTACACCTTC
.,.,TRBV7-9,TRBJ2-7,CASSPAGTLSYEQYF,TGTGCCAGCAGCCCCGCGGGCACCTTATCCTACGAGCAGTACTTC
TRBD2,.,TRBV30,TRBJ2-5,CACVAGRETQYF,TGTGCCTGCGTAGCGGGGAGGGAGACCCAGTACTTC
.,.,TRBV9,TRBJ1-2,CASSPPGVLNYGYTF,TGTGCCAGCAGCCCCCCCGGGGTGCTAAACTATGGCTACACCTTC
TRBD1,.,TRBV6-5,TRBJ1-2,CASSKQGADGYTF,TGTGCCAGCAGTAAACAGGGGGCGGATGGCTACACCTTC
TRBD1,once,TRBV5-1,TRBJ2-7,CASSLGGTGREQYF,TGCGCCAGCAGCTTGGGTGGGACAGGGCGCGAGCAGTACTTC
.,.,TRBV19,TRBJ1-2,CASSIGQRSYTF,TGTGCCAGTAGTATAGGGCAGAGGAGCTACACCTTC
.,.,TRBV19,TRBJ1-2,CASRTSTGMGGYTF,TGTGCCAGTAGAACCTCTACAGGGATGGGTGGCTACACCTTC
.,.,TRBV11-2,TRBJ1-5,CASSFRGEQPQHF,TGTGCCAGCAGCTTCAGGGGTGAACAGCCCCAGCATTTT
.,.,TRBV4-1,TRBJ2-4,CASSSGVGTAMNIQYF,TGCGCCAGCAGCTCAGGGGTCGGGACGGCAATGAACATTCAGTACTTC
TRBD2,.,TRBV7-2,TRBJ2-3,CASSLTASGGFSTDTQYF,TGTGCCAGCAGCTTGACCGCTAGCGGGGGATTTAGCACAGATACGCAGTATTTT
.,.,TRBV19,TRBJ1-3,CASIGDFSGNTIYF,TGTGCCAGTATTGGGGACTTCTCTGGAAACACCATATATTTT
.,.,TRBV11-2,TRBJ1-1,CASSSRLLTGGRTEAFF,TGTGCCAGCAGCTCGCGCCTCCTTACCGGGGGAAGGACTGAAGCTTTCTTT
TRBD1,.,TRBV11-2,TRBJ1-1,CASSLGQGRNTEAFF,TGTGCCAGCAGCTTGGGACAGGGGAGGAACACTGAAGCTTTCTTT
.,.,TRBV29-1,TRBJ2-2,CSVDGPGMGNTGELFF,TGCAGCGTTGACGGTCCCGGGATGGGGAACACCGGGGAGCTGTTTTTT
.,.,TRBV6-6,TRBJ1-1,CASSKGQPDEAFF,TGTGCCAGCAGCAAGGGACAACCGGATGAAGCTTTCTTT
.,.,TRBV27,TRBJ1-3,CASSDTFSNGNTIYF,TGTGCCAGCAGTGACACCTTTTCAAACGGAAACACCATATATTTT
TRBD1,once,TRBV5-6,TRBJ1-2,CASSPSISGTGVYGYTF,TGTGCCAGCAGCCCTTCCATCTCCGGGACAGGGGTCTATGGCTACACCTTC
TRBD2,once,TRBV30,TRBJ2-2,CARKAGGLPGELFF,TGTGCCCGAAAAGCGGGGGGGCTCCCCGGGGAGCTGTTTTTT